These 18 T cell receptor beta chains originate from one sample sequenced in a study of T cells in Graves' hyperthyroidism and ophthalmopathy (dated by TCRdb to between 2019 and 2020). Preparation of the library involved multiplex PCR. Sequenced on an Illumina HiSeq 2000. The TCR beta CDR3 regions were amplified from RNA transcripts. The TCR CDR3 was subjected to a first round of RT-PCR using the HTBI primer set and the Qiagen OneStep RT-PCR kit. Starting from the raw public reads, TCRdb applied fastp trimming at Q25, assembled clones with MiXCR and retained in-frame beta chains. Rows are unified per CDR3 protein, each entry keeping the most common DNA and genes. Present in this sample are around 250,000 distinct CDR3 sequences, approximately 15% of which were seen just once. The ten largest clones capture 13% of the sample. Sequencing used blood. Source of these receptors: a woman in her forties with Graves' hyperthyroidism that later progressed to Graves' ophthalmopathy.

The chain carries TRBV28 and TRBJ2-4, with TRBD2 identical over 8 bases. Trimming removed 4 bases from V and 0 bases from J; junction bases left unmatched: 5. There are 16 residues in the CDR3. CDR1 and CDR2 from the germline V gene are MDHEN and SYDVKM. This CDR3 reads CASSYSGVLAKNIQYF. CDR3 bases: TGTGCCAGCAGTTATAGCGGGGTACTAGCCAAAAACATTCAGTACTTC.

Ten or more counts support this clonotype. This chain joins TRBV5-8 and TRBJ2-3; D perhaps matches TRBD2 (6 bases). The germline gives CDR1 SGHTS, CDR2 YDEGEE. V lost 0 bases and J lost 4, with 9 bases in between. This CDR3 is 14 amino acids long. The CDR3 sequence: CASSLVGSPDTQYF. The CDR3 nucleotides read TGTGCCAGCAGCTTGGTCGGGAGCCCAGATACGCAGTATTTT. Full variable domain (outside the CDR3, taken from reference TRBV5-8 and TRBJ2-3): EAGVTQSPTHLIKTRGQQATLRCSPISGHTSVYWYQQALGLGLQFLLWYDEGEERNRGNFPPRFSGRQFPNYSSELNVNALELEDSALYLCASSLVGSPDTQYFGPGTRLTVL.

At least ten counts were recorded for this clonotype. V usage is TRBV29-1 and J usage is TRBJ2-7; TRBD1 aligns across 8 bases. Germline CDR1 and CDR2: SQVTM and ANQGSEA. CDR3 length: 12 residues. The V and J ends lost 7 bases and 6 bases, in that order; junction bases with no gene match: 8. This CDR3 is CSAGGQVREQYF. CDR3 nucleotides: TGCAGCGCTGGGGGACAGGTTCGCGAGCAGTACTTC.

In this sample, this clonotype turned up a few times. The CDR3 coding sequence is TGTGCCAGTCAGACAGGGCGGGGCAATCAGCCCCAGCATTTT. Its protein is CASQTGRGNQPQHF. J is TRBJ1-5 and V is TRBV6-2 or TRBV6-3; 7 bases align to TRBD1. The CDR3 consists of 14 residues. CDR1 and CDR2 from the germline V gene are MNHEY and SVGEGT. The V gene end was trimmed by 9 bases and the J gene end by 2 bases; junction bases not matched to a gene: 7.

This clonotype occurred many times. The chain links TRBV28 to TRBJ1-1; TRBD1 aligns across 9 bases. V lost 6 bases and J lost 0; bases outside the gene matches: 8. This CDR3 is 16 amino acids long. Per the germline V gene, CDR1 is MDHEN and CDR2 is SYDVKM. The CDR3 sequence: CASRENRGLLNTEAFF. CDR3 coding DNA: TGTGCCAGCAGGGAAAACAGGGGGCTTTTGAACACTGAAGCTTTCTTT.

This chain uses TRBV7-9 with TRBJ2-7; perhaps TRBD1 as D (5 bases). The CDR3 contains 15 residues. Trimming stripped 5 bases from V and 6 bases from J, with 20 bases between. Looked up from germline, CDR1 is SEHNR and CDR2 is FQNEAQ (reference sequence). CDR3 residues: CASSGFLLQGGEQYF. The CDR3 DNA follows: TGTGCCAGCAGCGGTTTCTTACTGCAGGGTGGCGAGCAGTACTTC. The full variable domain, with the rest looked up from reference TRBV7-9 and TRBJ2-7, is DTGVSQNPRHKITKRGQNVTFRCDPISEHNRLYWYRQTLGQGPEFLTYFQNEAQLEKSRLLSDRFSAERPKGSFSTLEIQRTEQGDSAMYLCASSGFLLQGGEQYFGPGTRLTVT.

This clonotype was observed at least ten times. This rearrangement joins TRBV7-9 to TRBJ1-2; D might be TRBD1 (6 bases). With 2 bases removed from V and 6 bases from J, the gap between germline ends came to 13 bases. Per the germline V gene, CDR1 is SEHNR and CDR2 is FQNEAQ (reference sequence). The CDR3 sequence is 14 residues long. The CDR3 loop is CASSLSGTPHGYTF. Written as DNA, the CDR3 is TGTGCCAGCAGCTTATCCGGGACACCGCATGGCTACACCTTC.

This clonotype was seen ten or more times. The genes are TRBV2 and TRBJ2-2, with D tentatively TRBD2 (6 bases). This CDR3 has 14 amino acids. The germline V and J ends were trimmed by 5 bases and 4 bases, with 11 bases remaining between them. In germline, CDR1 is SNHLY, CDR2 FYNNEI. CDR3 nucleotides: TGTGCCAGCAGTCTCAAGGGAGGCACCGGGGAGCTGTTTTTT. Translated: CASSLKGGTGELFF.

On this clonotype itself: At one boundary the junction diverges from the germline segment, which might be a read error. The genes are TRBV13 and TRBJ2-5; TRBD1 is a possible D gene (5 bases). This CDR3 spans 15 amino acids. In germline, CDR1 is PRHDT, CDR2 FYEKMQ (reference sequence). The DNA for the CDR3 is TGTGCCAGCAGCAACGCCTTACGACAGCAAACCCCCAGGAACTTC. This gives the protein CASSNALRQQTPRNF.

The sample holds many counts of this clonotype. This CDR3 is CASSGGGIETQYF. CDR3 nucleotides: TGTGCCAGCAGCGGAGGGGGTATTGAGACCCAGTACTTC. V and J are TRBV7-9 and TRBJ2-5; D may match TRBD1 or TRBD2 (6 bases each). CDR3 length: 13 amino acids. Deletions cut 5 bases from V and 5 bases from J, with 12 bases between. The germline V gene has CDR1 SEHNR and CDR2 FQNEAQ (reference sequence).

This clonotype was seen more than once but under ten times. V usage is TRBV4-1 and J usage is TRBJ2-7, with 8 bases matching TRBD1. Per the germline V gene, CDR1 is MGHRA and CDR2 is YSYEKL. This CDR3 has 16 amino acids. V was pared by 3 bases and J by 6 bases, with 13 bases of the junction left unmatched. The CDR3 nucleotides are TGCGCCAGCAGCCAGGTTCTAGGCAGGGGGCAGCTCGAGCAGTACTTC. This sequence encodes CASSQVLGRGQLEQYF.

The rearrangement joins TRBV11-2 to TRBJ2-1; 9 bases align to TRBD1. Germline values: CDR1 SGHAT, CDR2 FQNNGV. The CDR3 contains 15 residues. With V trimmed by 5 bases and J by 7 bases, 9 bases remained unmatched. Written as DNA, the CDR3 is TGTGCCAGCAGCGGACGGACAGGGGCAGCAAATGAGCAGTTCTTC. Its translation is CASSGRTGAANEQFF.

Concerning this clonotype itself: Being one base from a much bigger clone, this may be a read error. The chain combines TRBV28 with TRBJ2-3; D is possibly TRBD1 or TRBD2 (6 bases each). V was clipped by 2 bases and J by 6 bases, with 9 bases between them. Germline V gene sequence: CDR1 MDHEN, CDR2 SYDVKM. There are 13 residues in the CDR3. Written as DNA, the CDR3 is TGTGCCAGCAGTTTAACAGGGAGGGATACGCAGTATTTT. Protein product: CASSLTGRDTQYF.

This clonotype was seen ten or more times. The rearrangement joins TRBV5-1 to TRBJ2-7, with 13 bases that match TRBD2. CDR1 and CDR2 from the germline V gene are SGHRS and YFSETQ. This CDR3 is built from 17 residues. Unmatched junction bases numbered 13, after V lost 4 bases and J lost 6 bases. For the CDR3, the DNA is TGCGCCAGCAGCGAGGGACTAGCGGGAAGGTCCCGGGTCGAGCAGTACTTC. Translated, it gives CASSEGLAGRSRVEQYF.

At least ten counts were recorded for this clonotype. J is TRBJ2-7 and V is TRBV5-6; D gene uncertain. The germline V gene has CDR1 SGHDT and CDR2 YYEEEE. The CDR3 spans 13 residues. Trimming shortened V by 2 bases and J by 2 bases, and 8 bases separated the two germline ends. The CDR3 reads CASSLTAPYEQYF. CDR3 bases: TGTGCCAGCAGCTTAACTGCACCCTACGAGCAGTACTTC.

The V call is TRBV20-1, the J call TRBJ2-7, with 8 bases fitting TRBD2. With 0 bases clipped from V and 2 bases from J, the junction kept 6 bases outside the gene matches. The CDR3 length is 15 residues. CDR1 DFQATT and CDR2 SNEGSKA come from the germline V gene (reference sequence). The CDR3 loop is CSARDPAGGAYEQYF. In DNA form, the CDR3 reads TGCAGTGCTAGAGATCCTGCGGGAGGCGCCTACGAGCAGTACTTC.

This clonotype has ten or more counts. The chain uses TRBV2 and TRBJ2-2; D possibly corresponds to TRBD2 (5 bases). The CDR3 sequence is 14 residues long. Trimming shortened V by 7 bases and J by 4 bases, and 13 bases separated the two germline ends. From germline, CDR1 is SNHLY and CDR2 FYNNEI. The CDR3 sequence: CASTLERTTGELFF. The DNA for the CDR3 is TGTGCCAGCACTCTAGAGCGGACCACCGGGGAGCTGTTTTTT.

This clonotype was found a few times. The chain joins TRBV5-8 to TRBJ2-1; either TRBD1 or TRBD2 may fit D (5 bases each). CDR1 is SGHTS, CDR2 YDEGEE, per germline. V was pared by 4 bases and J by 3 bases, with 14 bases between. The CDR3 spans 15 residues. The CDR3: CASSIGTNYYNEQFF. CDR3 in DNA: TGTGCCAGCAGCATCGGGACCAACTACTACAATGAGCAGTTCTTC.